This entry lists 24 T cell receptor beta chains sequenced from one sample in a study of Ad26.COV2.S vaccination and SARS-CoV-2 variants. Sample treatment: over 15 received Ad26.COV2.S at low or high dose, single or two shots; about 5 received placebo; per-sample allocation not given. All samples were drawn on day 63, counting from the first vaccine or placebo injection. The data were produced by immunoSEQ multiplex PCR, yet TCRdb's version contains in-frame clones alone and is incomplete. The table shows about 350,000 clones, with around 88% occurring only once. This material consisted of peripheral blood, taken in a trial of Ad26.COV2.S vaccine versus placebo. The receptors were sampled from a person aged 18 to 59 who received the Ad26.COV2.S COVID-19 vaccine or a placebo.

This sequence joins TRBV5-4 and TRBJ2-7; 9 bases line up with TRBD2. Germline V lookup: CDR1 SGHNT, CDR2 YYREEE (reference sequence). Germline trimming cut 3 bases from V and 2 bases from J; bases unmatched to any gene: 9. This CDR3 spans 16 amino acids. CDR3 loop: CASSSYLSGGTYEQYF. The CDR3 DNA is TGTGCCAGCAGCTCGTACCTTAGCGGGGGTACCTACGAGCAGTACTTC.

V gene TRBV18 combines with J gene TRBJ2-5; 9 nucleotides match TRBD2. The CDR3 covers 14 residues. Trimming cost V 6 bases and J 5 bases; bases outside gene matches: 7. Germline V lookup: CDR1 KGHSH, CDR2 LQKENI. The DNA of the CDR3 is TGTGCCAGCTCGCCGGGACTAGCCAGGGAGACCCAGTACTTC. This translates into CASSPGLARETQYF.

The chain's CDR3 is CASSPRDRTSYEQYF. CDR3 in DNA: TGTGCCAGCAGCCCGCGGGACCGTACCTCCTACGAGCAGTACTTC. The chain uses TRBV3-1 (or the pseudogene TRBV3-2) and TRBJ2-7; D possibly corresponds to TRBD2 (6 bases). The germline V and J ends were trimmed by 4 bases and 0 bases, with 13 bases remaining between them. The germline V gene encodes CDR1 LGHDT and CDR2 YNNKEL (reference sequence). CDR3 length: 15 amino acids.

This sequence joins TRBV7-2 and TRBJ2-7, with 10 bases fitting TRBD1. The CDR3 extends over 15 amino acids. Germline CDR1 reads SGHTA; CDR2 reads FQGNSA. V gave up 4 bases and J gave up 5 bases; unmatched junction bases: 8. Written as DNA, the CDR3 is TGTGCCAGCAGCTACGGGGGACAGGGGTTCGACGAGCAGTACTTC. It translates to CASSYGGQGFDEQYF. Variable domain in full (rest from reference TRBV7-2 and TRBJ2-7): GAGVSQSPSNKVTEKGKDVELRCDPISGHTALYWYRQSLGQGLEFLIYFQGNSAPDKSGLPSDRFSAERTGGSVSTLTIQRTQQEDSAVYLCASSYGGQGFDEQYFGPGTRLTVT.

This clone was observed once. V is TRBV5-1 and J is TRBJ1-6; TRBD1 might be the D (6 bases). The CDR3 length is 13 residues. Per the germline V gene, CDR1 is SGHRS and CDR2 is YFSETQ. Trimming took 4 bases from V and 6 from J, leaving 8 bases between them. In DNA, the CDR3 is TGCGCCAGCAGCCCGGACAGTAATTCACCCCTCCACTTT. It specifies CASSPDSNSPLHF.

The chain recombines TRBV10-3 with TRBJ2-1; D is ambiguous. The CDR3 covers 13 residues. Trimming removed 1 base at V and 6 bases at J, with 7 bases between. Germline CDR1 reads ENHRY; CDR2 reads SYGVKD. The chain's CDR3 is CAISEYEGNEQFF. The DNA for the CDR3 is TGTGCCATCAGTGAGTACGAAGGCAATGAGCAGTTCTTC.

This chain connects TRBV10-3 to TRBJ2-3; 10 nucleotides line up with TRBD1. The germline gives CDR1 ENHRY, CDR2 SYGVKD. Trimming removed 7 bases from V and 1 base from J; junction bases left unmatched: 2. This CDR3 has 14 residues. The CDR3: CAIKGQGGTDTQYF. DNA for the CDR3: TGTGCCATCAAAGGACAGGGGGGCACAGATACGCAGTATTTT.

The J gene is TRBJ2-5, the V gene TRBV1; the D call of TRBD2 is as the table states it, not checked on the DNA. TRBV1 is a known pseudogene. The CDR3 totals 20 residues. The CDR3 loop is CTSSQSGTSGRAGPGETQYF. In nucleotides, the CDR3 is TGCACCAGCAGCCAGAGCGGGACTAGCGGGAGGGCCGGTCCCGGAGAGACCCAGTACTTC.

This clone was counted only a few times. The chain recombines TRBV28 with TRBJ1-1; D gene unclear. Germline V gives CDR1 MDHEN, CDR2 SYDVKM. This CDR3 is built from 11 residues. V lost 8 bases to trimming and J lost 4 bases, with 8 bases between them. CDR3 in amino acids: CASPGPTEAFF. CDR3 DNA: TGTGCCAGCCCTGGGCCCACTGAAGCTTTCTTT.

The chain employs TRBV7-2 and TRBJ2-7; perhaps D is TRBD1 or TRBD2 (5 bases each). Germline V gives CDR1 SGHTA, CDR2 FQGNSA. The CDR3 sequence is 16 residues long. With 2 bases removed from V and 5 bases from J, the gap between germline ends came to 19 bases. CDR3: CASSLLLVQGTNEQYF. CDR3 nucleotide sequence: TGTGCCAGCAGCTTACTACTAGTGCAGGGTACCAACGAGCAGTACTTC.

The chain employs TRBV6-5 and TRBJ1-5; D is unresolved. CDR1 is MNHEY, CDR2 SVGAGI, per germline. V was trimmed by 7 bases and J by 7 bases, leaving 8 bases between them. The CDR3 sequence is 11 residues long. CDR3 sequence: CASISQQPQHF. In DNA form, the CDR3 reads TGTGCCAGCATATCGCAACAGCCCCAGCATTTT.

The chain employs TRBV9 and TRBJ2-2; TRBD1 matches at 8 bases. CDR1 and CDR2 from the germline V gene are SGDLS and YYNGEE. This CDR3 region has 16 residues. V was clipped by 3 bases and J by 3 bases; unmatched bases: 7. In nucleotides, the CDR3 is TGTGCCAGCAGCGCGCGCAAGACAGGGGACACCGGGGAGCTGTTTTTT. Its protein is CASSARKTGDTGELFF.

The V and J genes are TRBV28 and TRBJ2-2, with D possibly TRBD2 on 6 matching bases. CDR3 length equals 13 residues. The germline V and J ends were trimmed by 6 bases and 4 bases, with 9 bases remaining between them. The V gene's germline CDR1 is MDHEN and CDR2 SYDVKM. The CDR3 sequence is CASRIGGTGELFF. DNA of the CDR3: TGTGCCAGCAGAATCGGGGGCACCGGGGAGCTGTTTTTT.

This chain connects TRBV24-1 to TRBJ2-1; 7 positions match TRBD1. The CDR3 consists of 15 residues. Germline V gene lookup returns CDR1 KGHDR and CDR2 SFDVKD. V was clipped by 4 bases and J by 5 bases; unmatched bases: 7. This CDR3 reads CATSESGQVNNEQFF. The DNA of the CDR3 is TGTGCCACCAGTGAATCCGGACAGGTAAACAATGAGCAGTTCTTC.

In DNA form, the CDR3 reads TGCGCCAGCAGCCAGGGGACAGGGGGTAGCGAGCAGTACTTC. It is translated as CASSQGTGGSEQYF. The genes are TRBV4-3 and TRBJ2-7; 11 bases agree with TRBD1. Germline CDR1 LGHNA, CDR2 YSLEER. This CDR3 contains 14 residues. Germline trimming cut 3 bases from V and 6 bases from J; bases unmatched to any gene: 4.

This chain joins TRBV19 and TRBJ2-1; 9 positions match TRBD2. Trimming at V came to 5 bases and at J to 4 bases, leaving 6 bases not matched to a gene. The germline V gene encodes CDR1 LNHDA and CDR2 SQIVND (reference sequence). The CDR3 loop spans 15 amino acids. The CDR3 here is CASSRRLADYNEQFF. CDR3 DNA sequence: TGTGCCAGTAGTCGACGACTAGCGGATTACAATGAGCAGTTCTTC. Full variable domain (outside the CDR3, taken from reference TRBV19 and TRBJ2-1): DGGITQSPKYLFRKEGQNVTLSCEQNLNHDAMYWYRQDPGQGLRLIYYSQIVNDFQKGDIAEGYSVSREKKESFPLTVTSAQKNPTAFYLCASSRRLADYNEQFFGPGTRLTVL.

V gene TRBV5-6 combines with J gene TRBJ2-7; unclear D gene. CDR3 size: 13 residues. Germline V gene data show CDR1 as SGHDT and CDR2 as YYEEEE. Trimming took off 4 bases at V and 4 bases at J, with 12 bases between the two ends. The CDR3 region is CASSRTLDYEQYF. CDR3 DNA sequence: TGTGCCAGCAGCCGCACACTGGATTACGAGCAGTACTTC.

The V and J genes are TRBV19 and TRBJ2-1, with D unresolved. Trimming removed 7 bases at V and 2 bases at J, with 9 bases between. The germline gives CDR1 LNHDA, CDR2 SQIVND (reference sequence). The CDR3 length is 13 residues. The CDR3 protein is CASNGGTYNEQFF. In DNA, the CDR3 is TGTGCCAGTAACGGTGGAACCTACAATGAGCAGTTCTTC.

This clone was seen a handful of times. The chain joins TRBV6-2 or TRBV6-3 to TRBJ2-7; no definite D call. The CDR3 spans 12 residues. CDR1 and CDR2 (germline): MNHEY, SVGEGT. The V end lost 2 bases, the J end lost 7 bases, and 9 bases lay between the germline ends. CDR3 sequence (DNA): TGTGCCAGCAGTTACGATTTCGGGGAGCAGTACTTC. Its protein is CASSYDFGEQYF.

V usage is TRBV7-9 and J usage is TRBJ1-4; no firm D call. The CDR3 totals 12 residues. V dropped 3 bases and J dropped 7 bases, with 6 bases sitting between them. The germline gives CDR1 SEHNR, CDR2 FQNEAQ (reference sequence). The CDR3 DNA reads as TGTGCCAGCAGCTTCGACTCTGAAAAACTGTTTTTT. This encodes CASSFDSEKLFF.

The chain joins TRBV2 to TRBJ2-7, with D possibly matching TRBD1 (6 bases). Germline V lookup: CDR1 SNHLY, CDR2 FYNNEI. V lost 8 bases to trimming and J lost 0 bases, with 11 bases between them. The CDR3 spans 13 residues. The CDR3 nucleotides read TGTGCCAGCGTCAACAGGGACTCCTACGAGCAGTACTTC. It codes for CASVNRDSYEQYF.

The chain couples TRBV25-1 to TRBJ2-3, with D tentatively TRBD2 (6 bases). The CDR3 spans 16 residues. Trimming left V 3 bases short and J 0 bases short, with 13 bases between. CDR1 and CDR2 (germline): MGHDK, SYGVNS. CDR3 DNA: TGTGCCAGCAGTGATCTAGCGTTCGCTAGCACAGATACGCAGTATTTT. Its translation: CASSDLAFASTDTQYF.

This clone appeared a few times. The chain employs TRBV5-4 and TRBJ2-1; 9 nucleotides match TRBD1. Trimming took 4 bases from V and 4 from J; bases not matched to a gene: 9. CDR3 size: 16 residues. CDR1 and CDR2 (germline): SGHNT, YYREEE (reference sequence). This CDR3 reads CASSRGQGRSYNEQFF. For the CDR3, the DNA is TGTGCCAGCAGCCGGGGACAGGGTCGGTCTTACAATGAGCAGTTCTTC.

The CDR3: CATSDLAGQSTGELFF. The CDR3 region has the DNA TGTGCCACCAGTGATTTAGCAGGACAGTCAACCGGGGAGCTGTTTTTT. The V and J genes are TRBV24-1 and TRBJ2-2; D might be TRBD1 (6 bases). The CDR3 has 16 residues. Per germline, CDR1 KGHDR and CDR2 SFDVKD. V was trimmed by 1 base and J by 5 bases, leaving 13 bases between them.